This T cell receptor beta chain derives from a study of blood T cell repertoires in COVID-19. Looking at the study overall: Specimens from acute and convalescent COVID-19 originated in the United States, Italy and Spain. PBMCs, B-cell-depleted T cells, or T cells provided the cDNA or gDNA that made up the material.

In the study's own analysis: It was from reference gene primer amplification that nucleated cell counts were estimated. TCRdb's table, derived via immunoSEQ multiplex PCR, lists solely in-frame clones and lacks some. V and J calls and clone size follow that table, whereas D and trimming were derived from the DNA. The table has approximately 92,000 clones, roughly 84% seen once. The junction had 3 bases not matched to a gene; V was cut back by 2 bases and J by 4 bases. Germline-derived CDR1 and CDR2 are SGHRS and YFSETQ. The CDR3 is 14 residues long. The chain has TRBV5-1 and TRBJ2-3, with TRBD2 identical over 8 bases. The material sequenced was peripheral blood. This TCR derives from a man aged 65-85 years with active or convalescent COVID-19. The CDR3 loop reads CASSFGLAADTQYF. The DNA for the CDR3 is TGCGCCAGCAGCTTTGGACTAGCAGCAGATACGCAGTATTTT.